This T cell receptor (beta chain) was recovered during a study of blood T cell repertoires in COVID-19. The assay was immunoSEQ multiplex PCR, and TCRdb's table has in-frame clones only and misses some. Of 80,000 to 90,000 clones listed, approximately 87% were seen once; the top ten hold approximately 15%. This clone has just a few counts. There are 14 residues in the CDR3. The germline V gene encodes CDR1 MNHEY and CDR2 SMNVEV (reference sequence). Trimming removed 2 bases at V and 6 bases at J, with 11 bases between. The sequencing sample was made of peripheral blood. This TCR came from a woman aged 70-85 years with acute or convalescent COVID-19. The V gene is TRBV27, the J gene TRBJ1-5, with D perhaps TRBD1 (6 bases). The CDR3 protein is CASSLQGSGQPQHF. CDR3 coding DNA: TGTGCCAGCAGTTTACAGGGGTCAGGTCAGCCCCAGCATTTT.